These 23 T cell receptor beta chains were all obtained from the same sample, sequenced in a study of regulatory T cells in long-lasting Graves disease. Time point indicated: newly diagnosed GD, antithyroid drugs for less than 3 months. PBMCs were the source of the RNA used for TCR sequencing. For TCR beta, libraries came from iRepertoire HTBI primers and Arm-PCR of CDR3 regions. TCRdb recomputed calls from the multiplex PCR reads with MiXCR, one row per CDR3 protein. The top ten hold about 27% of the sample, which has around 320,000 distinct CDR3 sequences, approximately 16% seen once. The sample was also linked to a second study, of T cells in Graves' hyperthyroidism and ophthalmopathy.

Source: peripheral blood mononuclear cells (PBMCs), taken at new diagnosis, from a patient treated with antithyroid drugs. The receptors were gathered from a man between 35 and 55 years old with Graves disease.

This clonotype was observed many times. This sequence joins TRBV12-3 or TRBV12-4 and TRBJ2-7; 10 bases align to TRBD2. The CDR3 loop spans 14 amino acids. The V gene end was trimmed by 5 bases and the J gene end by 2 bases; junction bases not matched to a gene: 3. The CDR3 is CASSILAGPYEQYF. The CDR3 bases are TGTGCCAGCAGTATACTAGCGGGGCCCTACGAGCAGTACTTC.

With respect to this clonotype: Possible read error: a much larger clone is one base away. This chain links TRBV2 with TRBJ2-7, with D perhaps TRBD1 (6 bases). V was shortened by 5 bases and J by 7 bases, with 21 bases between the two germline ends. CDR1 is SNHLY, CDR2 FYNNEI, per germline. CDR3 length: 15 amino acids. CDR3 sequence reads: CASSMDSQTYNEQYF. The CDR3 region has the DNA TGTGCCAGCAGTATGGACAGCCAGACCTACAATGAGCAGTACTTC. Together with reference TRBV2 and TRBJ2-7, the CDR3 gives the full variable domain: EPEVTQTPSHQVTQMGQEVILRCVPISNHLYFYWYRQILGQKVEFLVSFYNNEISEKSEIFDDQFSVERPDGSNFTLKIRSTKLEDSAMYFCASSMDSQTYNEQYFGPGTRLTVT.

The J gene is TRBJ1-2, the V gene TRBV13; maybe TRBD1 (6 bases). CDR3 length equals 15 residues. Germline V gives CDR1 PRHDT, CDR2 FYEKMQ (reference sequence). V was shortened by 2 bases and J by 7 bases, with 17 bases between the two germline ends. The CDR3 bases are TGTGCCAGCAGCTTATTGAGGGGGAGAAGCTCTGGCTACACCTTC. Amino acid sequence: CASSLLRGRSSGYTF. Together with reference TRBV13 and TRBJ1-2, the CDR3 gives the full variable domain: AAGVIQSPRHLIKEKRETATLKCYPIPRHDTVYWYQQGPGQDPQFLISFYEKMQSDKGSIPDRFSAQQFSDYHSELNMSSLELGDSALYFCASSLLRGRSSGYTFGSGTRLTVV.

Regarding this clonotype: A junction boundary mismatches the germline segment, possibly from a read error. The rearrangement uses TRBV7-8 and TRBJ2-7; TRBD2 aligns across 7 bases. The CDR3 runs to 15 residues. Germline V lookup: CDR1 SGHVS, CDR2 FQNEAQ. CDR3 region: CAGSQKRDRAYEQYF. The CDR3 coding sequence is TGTGCCGGCAGCCAAAAGCGGGACCGAGCCTACGAGCAGTACTTC.

In its sample, this clonotype was seen many times. In DNA form, the CDR3 reads TGTGCCAGCAGTGAATGGAACAGGAGGAACACCGGGGAGCTGTTTTTT. Translation gives CASSEWNRRNTGELFF. The chain joins TRBV2 to TRBJ2-2; D may be TRBD1 (5 bases). The CDR3 is 16 amino acids. The V gene lost 2 bases and the J gene lost 1 base, with 11 bases spanning the gap. In germline, CDR1 is SNHLY, CDR2 FYNNEI. The full variable domain, with the rest looked up from reference TRBV2 and TRBJ2-2, is EPEVTQTPSHQVTQMGQEVILRCVPISNHLYFYWYRQILGQKVEFLVSFYNNEISEKSEIFDDQFSVERPDGSNFTLKIRSTKLEDSAMYFCASSEWNRRNTGELFFGEGSRLTVL.

This chain uses TRBV28 with TRBJ2-3, with TRBD1 identical over 7 bases. The CDR3 runs 15 residues. Looked up from germline, CDR1 is MDHEN and CDR2 is SYDVKM. After removal of 4 bases from V and 3 bases from J, the junction contained 7 bases not matched to a gene. CDR3 residues: CASSSPGQKTDTQYF. CDR3 coding DNA: TGTGCCAGCAGTTCTCCGGGACAGAAGACAGATACGCAGTATTTT.

The CDR3 region has the DNA TGTGCCTGGAGCAAGGGACAGGGCAATCAGCCCCAGCATTTT. This gives the protein CAWSKGQGNQPQHF. The chain combines TRBV30 with TRBJ1-5, with 8 bases identical to TRBD1. This CDR3 has 14 residues. With 3 bases clipped from V and 2 bases from J, the junction kept 3 bases outside the gene matches. CDR1 is GTSNPN, CDR2 SVGIG, per germline (reference sequence).

The gene calls are TRBV6-1 and TRBJ1-5, with no clear D. The germline V gene encodes CDR1 MNHNS and CDR2 SASEGT. The CDR3 runs to 13 residues. Trimming cost V 2 bases and J 11 bases, with 13 bases left between them. The CDR3 bases are TGTGCCAGCAGTGAACAAGTAGGGCGAGCCCAGCATTTT. Amino acid sequence: CASSEQVGRAQHF.

CDR3 in DNA: TGTGCCAGCAGCTTCGGCGAGCCCGCGCCAGATACGCAGTATTTT. Translated: CASSFGEPAPDTQYF. The chain joins TRBV13 to TRBJ2-3; the D is unclear. Looked up from germline, CDR1 is PRHDT and CDR2 is FYEKMQ (reference sequence). V dropped 3 bases and J dropped 4 bases, with 14 bases sitting between them. The CDR3 has 15 residues.

About this clonotype itself: It differs at one base from a far larger clone, so likely a read error. The chain carries TRBV2 and TRBJ2-3; TRBD1 agrees at 11 bases. CDR3 length: 16 residues. Looked up from germline, CDR1 is SNHLY and CDR2 is FYNNEI. CDR3 DNA sequence: TGTGCCAGCTCACGAACCGGGACAGGGGGGCCAGATACGCAGTGTTTT. Its protein is CASSRTGTGGPDTQCF.

The rearrangement uses TRBV5-4 and TRBJ2-3, with 8 bases lining up with TRBD2. The CDR3 loop spans 15 amino acids. Germline V gene lookup returns CDR1 SGHNT and CDR2 YYREEE (reference sequence). Trimming cost V 2 bases and J 6 bases; bases outside gene matches: 8. The CDR3: CASSFGGAGVDTQYF. DNA of the CDR3: TGTGCCAGCAGCTTCGGGGGGGCCGGGGTGGATACGCAGTATTTT.

Many counts were recorded for this clonotype. V usage is TRBV20-1 and J usage is TRBJ2-7; 8 nucleotides line up with TRBD1. The V and J ends lost 1 base and 7 bases, in that order; junction bases with no gene match: 6. The CDR3 is made up of 13 amino acids. Per the germline V gene, CDR1 is DFQATT and CDR2 is SNEGSKA (reference sequence). The CDR3, as DNA: TGCAGTGCTAGAGGGCAGGGGGCGAGGGAGCAGTACTTC. The encoded protein is CSARGQGAREQYF.

At least ten counts were recorded for this clonotype. The V gene is TRBV28, the J gene TRBJ2-7, with 9 bases lining up with TRBD1. CDR3 length: 15 amino acids. From germline, CDR1 is MDHEN and CDR2 SYDVKM. Germline trimming cut 8 bases from V and 5 bases from J; bases unmatched to any gene: 13. CDR3 DNA sequence: TGTGCCAGCGGGTCCTCCGGGACAGGGTTCCACGAGCAGTACTTC. As protein: CASGSSGTGFHEQYF.

This clonotype appeared many times. The V and J genes are TRBV6-1 and TRBJ2-3; maybe TRBD2 (5 bases). The germline V gene has CDR1 MNHNS and CDR2 SASEGT. This CDR3 region has 13 residues. Trimming pared 9 bases from V and 3 bases from J, leaving 13 bases between. In DNA form, the CDR3 reads TGTGCCAGTCAAGATGAGGGTACAGATACGCAGTATTTT. Its translation: CASQDEGTDTQYF.

This clonotype appeared many times. This chain uses TRBV7-2 with TRBJ2-7; TRBD2 aligns across 11 bases. CDR3 length: 16 residues. CDR1 SGHTA and CDR2 FQGNSA come from the germline V gene. With V trimmed by 5 bases and J by 3 bases, 9 bases remained unmatched. For the CDR3, the DNA is TGTGCCAGCAGCGACCCGGGACTAGCGGAATACTACGAGCAGTACTTC. Its protein is CASSDPGLAEYYEQYF.

This clonotype came up many times. V is TRBV18 and J is TRBJ2-1; weak D call: TRBD1 (5 bases). Trimming shortened V by 5 bases and J by 16 bases, and 15 bases separated the two germline ends. From germline, CDR1 is KGHSH and CDR2 LQKENI. This CDR3 is built from 11 residues. CDR3 protein: CASSLGRGRFF. DNA of the CDR3: TGTGCCAGCTCATTGGGAAGGGGCCGCTTCTTC.

This clonotype was counted ten times or more. The CDR3 DNA reads as TGTGCCAGCAGTGAAGAGGGGGTCCGTGGCTACACCTTC. Amino acid sequence: CASSEEGVRGYTF. This sequence joins TRBV6-1 and TRBJ1-2; possibly TRBD1 for D (6 bases). In germline, CDR1 is MNHNS, CDR2 SASEGT. V lost 1 base to trimming and J lost 7 bases, with 10 bases between them. The CDR3 runs to 13 residues.

A word on this clonotype: Since a much larger clone is just one base distant, this may be a read error. V gene TRBV9 combines with J gene TRBJ2-3; tentative D call: TRBD2 (5 bases). The J call is doubtful: the DNA matches TRBJ2-1 better. The CDR3 consists of 13 residues. Per the germline V gene, CDR1 is SGDLS and CDR2 is YYNGEE. The CDR3 spells CTSSVASLGEQFF. For the CDR3, the DNA is TGTACCAGCAGCGTAGCTAGCCTCGGGGAGCAGTTCTTC.

The chain has TRBV4-2 and TRBJ2-7; TRBD2 agrees at 9 bases. V shed 2 bases and J 4 bases; nucleotides not matched to a gene: 6. The V gene's germline CDR1 is LGHNA and CDR2 YNFKEQ. The CDR3 contains 15 residues. CDR3 in amino acids: CASSQRSGGIYEQYF. CDR3 DNA: TGTGCCAGCAGCCAAAGGAGCGGGGGGATTTACGAGCAGTACTTC.

This chain connects TRBV11-2 to TRBJ1-2; TRBD1 matches at 7 bases. The germline gives CDR1 SGHAT, CDR2 FQNNGV. Trimming took 5 bases from V and 5 from J; bases not matched to a gene: 5. This CDR3 spans 13 amino acids. CDR3: CASSPGQPYGYTF. The CDR3 nucleotides are TGTGCCAGCAGCCCGGGACAGCCTTATGGCTACACCTTC.

This clonotype was picked up many times. The chain joins TRBV7-2 to TRBJ2-1, with 13 positions matching TRBD2. The CDR3 runs to 17 residues. Germline V gene sequence: CDR1 SGHTA, CDR2 FQGNSA. Trimming cost V 6 bases and J 4 bases; bases outside gene matches: 9. In nucleotides, the CDR3 is TGTGCCAGCAGACCATGGACTAGCGGGGGCCGATACAATGAGCAGTTCTTC. Translated, it gives CASRPWTSGGRYNEQFF.

The chain links TRBV4-1 to TRBJ2-7; tentative D call: TRBD1 (5 bases). Germline loops: CDR1 MGHRA, CDR2 YSYEKL. V dropped 1 base and J dropped 0 bases, with 10 bases sitting between them. The CDR3 spans 15 residues. CDR3 sequence: CASSQGGRNSYEQYF. CDR3 DNA sequence: TGCGCCAGCAGCCAAGGGGGCAGAAACTCCTACGAGCAGTACTTC.

Points on this clonotype: This likely traces to a read error, being one base from a far larger clone. The V call is TRBV7-2, the J call TRBJ2-7, with 15 nucleotides matching TRBD2. The CDR3 covers 17 residues. Looked up from germline, CDR1 is SGHTA and CDR2 is FQGNSA. V gave up 1 base and J gave up 7 bases; unmatched junction bases: 8. CDR3 sequence reads: CASSLEGLAGGFNEQYF. The CDR3 nucleotides read TGTGCCAGCAGCTTAGAGGGACTAGCGGGGGGCTTCAATGAGCAGTACTTC.